These T cell receptor beta chains were read from a single sample in a study of cytomegalovirus exposure and HLA in healthy donors. Repertoires were generated with immunoSEQ multiplex PCR, while TCRdb's copy carries only in-frame clones and drops some. The sample carries around 99,000 clones, around 73% recorded once. Sequenced sample: PBMCs. The receptors stem from a man aged 40-49 years in good health and CMV-seronegative. CDR3s include the opening cysteine and the closing phenylalanine or tryptophan. A D gene is named only where the DNA matches it firmly. Rows give clone size only sometimes, using once, few, many, or a class for an expanded clone.

clone_size | j_call | v_call | d_call | cdr3_nt | cdr3_aa
NA | TRBJ1-2 | TRBV28 | NA | TGTGCCAGCACCCCCCGCCAGGCGGGTGGCTACACCTTC | CASTPRQAGGYTF
NA | TRBJ1-3 | TRBV14 | TRBD1 | TGTGCCAGCACCCCAACGACAGGGGCGACAGTCAACACCATATATTTT | CASTPTTGATVNTIYF
NA | TRBJ1-5 | TRBV19 | NA | TGTGCCAGTAGTATACAGGGCGCAGGAACCCAGCATTTT | CASSIQGAGTQHF
few | TRBJ1-6 | TRBV19 | NA | TGTGCCAGTAGTCAGGCAGGGTTGAATTCACCCCTCCACTTT | CASSQAGLNSPLHF
NA | TRBJ2-1 | TRBV28 | NA | TGTGCCAGCACTCGCCCCGAGAGTACCTACAATGAGCAGTTCTTC | CASTRPESTYNEQFF
once | TRBJ2-3 | TRBV7-2 | TRBD2 | TGTGCCAGCAGCAGCAATCTAGCGGGGGGCACAGATACGCAGTATTTT | CASSSNLAGGTDTQYF
NA | TRBJ1-1 | TRBV9 | TRBD1 | TGTGCCAGCAGCGCAGGACAGGGGGCTAAGAACACTGAAGCTTTCTTT | CASSAGQGAKNTEAFF
once | TRBJ1-1 | TRBV7-9 | NA | TGTGCCAGCAGCACTACAGGGACTGAAGCTTTCTTT | CASSTTGTEAFF
NA | TRBJ2-1 | TRBV11-2 | TRBD2 | TGTGCCAGCAGCCCCTTTTCTAGCGGGGAGGACAATGAGCAGTTCTTC | CASSPFSSGEDNEQFF
few | TRBJ1-4 | TRBV7-2 | NA | TGTGCCAGCAGCTTACAGGGAGGAGGACTGTTTTTT | CASSLQGGGLFF
few | TRBJ1-2 | TRBV4-3 | NA | TGCGCCAGCAGCCAAGATAGAACCGGCCGGAGTGGCTACCCCTTC | CASSQDRTGRSGYPF
once | TRBJ1-6 | TRBV19 | TRBD1 | TGTGCCAGTAGTATATGGGACAGTCCCGGGAATTCACCCCTCCACTTT | CASSIWDSPGNSPLHF
NA | TRBJ2-2 | TRBV29-1 | TRBD2 | TGCAGCGTTGTTTTAGCGGGGGGTCGGTCCACCGGGGAGCTGTTTTTT | CSVVLAGGRSTGELFF
NA | TRBJ1-3 | TRBV7-9 | NA | TGTGCCAGCAGCCTACAGGGCTCTGGAAACACCATATATTTT | CASSLQGSGNTIYF
NA | TRBJ1-1 | TRBV2 | TRBD1 | TGTGCCAGCGCGACAGGGTTTAACACTGAAGCTTTCTTT | CASATGFNTEAFF
NA | TRBJ1-1 | TRBV27 | NA | TGTGCCAGCTTTATCACAGGGAGGGGGACTGAAGCTTTCTTT | CASFITGRGTEAFF
NA | TRBJ2-3 | TRBV4-1 | NA | TGCGCCAGCTCATCTGGCGGATTATACGAGTCAGATACGCAGTATTTT | CASSSGGLYESDTQYF
NA | TRBJ2-3 | TRBV5-1 | NA | TGCGCCAGCAGCTTCGGAGGGGCGGATACGCAGTATTTT | CASSFGGADTQYF
NA | TRBJ2-7 | TRBV5-6 | TRBD1 | TGTGCCAGCAGCTTTTCCGGGACAGACGAGCAGTACTTC | CASSFSGTDEQYF
few | TRBJ2-2 | TRBV7-8 | NA | TGTGCCGGCAGCCGGGACTCTAGACTCTTCGGGGAGCTGTTTTTT | CAGSRDSRLFGELFF
NA | TRBJ2-5 | TRBV19 | NA | TGTGCCAGTAGTGTAGGGCGGCAAGAGACCCAGTACTTC | CASSVGRQETQYF
NA | TRBJ1-6 | TRBV27 | NA | TGTGCCAGCCGACGAGGGTCCTATAATTCACCCCTCCACTTT | CASRRGSYNSPLHF
NA | TRBJ1-1 | TRBV28 | NA | TGTGCCACCAATTCCCGGGGGATGAACACTGAAGCTTTCTTT | CATNSRGMNTEAFF
NA | TRBJ1-1 | TRBV11-2 | NA | TGTGCCAGCAGCTTGGAGGGGATGGGGAGCACTGAAGCTTTCTTT | CASSLEGMGSTEAFF
NA | TRBJ2-7 | TRBV4-3 | TRBD1 | TGCGCCAGCAGCCAAGCATTAGTAGGGGGCGAGGGGGAGCAGTACTTC | CASSQALVGGEGEQYF
NA | TRBJ1-1 | TRBV15 | NA | TGTGCCACCAGCCCTAAGGGGATTTTGAAAGCTTTCTTT | CATSPKGILKAFF
NA | TRBJ2-7 | TRBV5-4 | TRBD1 | TGTGCCAGCAGCTCTCGGACAGGGGGTCTTGGCGAGCAGTACTTC | CASSSRTGGLGEQYF
NA | TRBJ1-2 | TRBV4-2 | TRBD1 | TGTGCCAGCAGCCAAGATCCGGGACAGTTCTATGGCTACACCTTC | CASSQDPGQFYGYTF
many | TRBJ1-4 | TRBV7-9 | TRBD1 | TGTGCCAGCAGCGAGGGACAGGGGGCCGAAAAACTGTTTTTT | CASSEGQGAEKLFF
few | TRBJ1-1 | TRBV19 | NA | TGTGCCAGTATCCCGGACAGCGCGAACACTGAAGCTTTCTTT | CASIPDSANTEAFF
NA | TRBJ2-6 | TRBV7-9 | TRBD1 | TGTGCCAGCAGCCTAGGGACAGCCTGGAGCTCTGGGGCCAACGTCCTGACTTTC | CASSLGTAWSSGANVLTF